One sample yielded the 8 T cell receptor beta chains listed below, sequenced in a study of shared clonotypes between healthy human individuals. Naive CD8 cells, CD45RO-negative and positively selected for CCR7, excluded terminally differentiated effector memory CD45RA+ cells. Generated by immunoSEQ multiplex PCR, the TCRdb table keeps only in-frame clones and is missing some. This sample has around 2,100,000 clones; 85% to 95% occur once, and the top ten carry 0.9% to 1.5%. Sequencing input: naive CD8+ T cells sorted from blood. The receptors were gathered from a man younger than 35 in good health.

The chain links TRBV28 to TRBJ2-7; TRBD2 matches at 9 bases. The CDR3 is 14 amino acids. After removal of 4 bases from V and 4 bases from J, the junction contained 5 bases not matched to a gene. Germline CDR1 MDHEN, CDR2 SYDVKM. CDR3 in DNA: TGTGCCAGCAGTTATATAGCGGGGGTATACGAGCAGTACTTC. As protein: CASSYIAGVYEQYF. The complete variable domain, with remaining parts taken from reference TRBV28 and TRBJ2-7, reads DVKVTQSSRYLVKRTGEKVFLECVQDMDHENMFWYRQDPGLGLRLIYFSYDVKMKEKGDIPEGYSVSREKKERFSLILESASTNQTSMYLCASSYIAGVYEQYFGPGTRLTVT.

The chain has TRBV4-3 and TRBJ2-3, with 12 bases fitting TRBD2. CDR1 is LGHNA, CDR2 YSLEER, per germline. V lost 6 bases and J lost 0; bases outside the gene matches: 1. There are 15 residues in the CDR3. CDR3 loop: CASRTSGSSTDTQYF. CDR3 DNA sequence: TGCGCCAGCAGGACTAGCGGGAGTAGCACAGATACGCAGTATTTT.

Turning to this clone: The same CDR3 can be traced to other DNA sequences in this sample. The rearrangement uses TRBV27 and TRBJ1-1; no reliable D call. The V end lost 3 bases, the J end lost 1 base, and 6 bases lay between the germline ends. The germline CDR1 and CDR2 sequences are MNHEY and SMNVEV (reference sequence). The CDR3 contains 13 residues. The CDR3 region has the DNA TGTGCCAGCAGTTTCGGTCAGAACACTGAAGCTTTCTTT. This codes for CASSFGQNTEAFF.

The V and J genes are TRBV2 and TRBJ2-7, with TRBD2 identical over 9 bases. The CDR3 has 16 amino acids. V gave up 5 bases and J gave up 6 bases; unmatched junction bases: 14. Germline V CDR1 and CDR2: SNHLY, FYNNEI. The CDR3 nucleotides read TGTGCCAGCAGTCTGGATGGTGGCGGGGGGGGACGCGAGCAGTACTTC. It specifies CASSLDGGGGGREQYF.

The rearrangement links TRBV29-1 to TRBJ1-2, with D perhaps TRBD1 (6 bases). The CDR3 is 13 amino acids. V was trimmed by 4 bases and J by 4 bases, leaving 13 bases between them. Germline V gene lookup returns CDR1 SQVTM and CDR2 ANQGSEA. The CDR3 DNA reads as TGCAGCGTTGGAGATTCGGACAGCTATGGCTACACCTTC. Protein sequence: CSVGDSDSYGYTF. Together with reference TRBV29-1 and TRBJ1-2, the CDR3 gives the full variable domain: SAVISQKPSRDICQRGTSLTIQCQVDSQVTMMFWYRQQPGQSLTLIATANQGSEATYESGFVIDKFPISRPNLTFSTLTVSNMSPEDSSIYLCSVGDSDSYGYTFGSGTRLTVV.

The rearrangement links TRBV9 to TRBJ2-7; D is undetermined. V was shortened by 1 base and J by 5 bases, with 16 bases between the two germline ends. The CDR3 covers 15 residues. Germline loops: CDR1 SGDLS, CDR2 YYNGEE. CDR3 region: CASSVSGKGFDEQYF. Written as DNA, the CDR3 is TGTGCCAGCAGCGTAAGTGGAAAGGGATTCGACGAGCAGTACTTC.

The genes are TRBV30 and TRBJ2-7, with D perhaps TRBD1 (6 bases). V shed 3 bases and J shed 5 bases, with 11 bases lying between them. Germline loops: CDR1 GTSNPN, CDR2 SVGIG (reference sequence). The CDR3 has 12 amino acids. CDR3 nucleotides: TGTGCCTGGAGCCGTACAGGGCACGAGCAGTACTTC. This gives the protein CAWSRTGHEQYF.

The gene calls are TRBV27 and TRBJ1-2; D is unclear. The CDR3 spans 15 residues. V was clipped by 5 bases and J by 6 bases, with 19 bases between them. The germline gives CDR1 MNHEY, CDR2 SMNVEV (reference sequence). This CDR3 is CASSARGGTYDGYTF. As DNA, the CDR3 is TGTGCCAGCAGTGCCCGGGGTGGAACCTACGATGGCTACACCTTC.